The entry that follows covers one TCR beta chain sequence. Its cognate antigen is unknown. This sample was included in a study of CXCR3-negative and CXCR3-positive naive CD8 T cells. About the study: Roughly 1.5 +/- 0.3 million TRB reads came from each library, giving some 130 million in total. Study-wide points: Naive subsets had comparable surface CD5, so TRB CDR3 properties gauged TCR strength. More hydrophobic TRB CDR3s were found in CXCR3-positive naive cells than in CXCR3-negative naive cells.

The libraries of TRB cDNA were prepared using 5' RACE with UMI labels. With the 5' RACE reads reprocessed, TCRdb shows one record per CDR3 protein and no DNA. This sample lists around 50,000 distinct CDR3 sequences; its ten largest clones have about 1.6%. Triplicate sorting captured around 300,000 cells each from every CD8+ T cell subset. Germline lookup yields CDR1 LGHNA and CDR2 YSLEER. The CDR3 is 17 residues long. This sequence was found in a human donor in good health. Some clones in this sample may be carry-over from other donors' samples. The V gene is TRBV4-3, the J gene TRBJ2-1; lacking DNA, the TRBD1 call made by TCRdb goes unchecked. Source material: naive CXCR3- CD8+ T cells from blood. Subset indicated: CD45RO-CCR7+CD27+CD95- naive CD8+ T cells lacking CXCR3 (TNR3-). CDR3 sequence: CASSQGGGKDLYNEQFF.